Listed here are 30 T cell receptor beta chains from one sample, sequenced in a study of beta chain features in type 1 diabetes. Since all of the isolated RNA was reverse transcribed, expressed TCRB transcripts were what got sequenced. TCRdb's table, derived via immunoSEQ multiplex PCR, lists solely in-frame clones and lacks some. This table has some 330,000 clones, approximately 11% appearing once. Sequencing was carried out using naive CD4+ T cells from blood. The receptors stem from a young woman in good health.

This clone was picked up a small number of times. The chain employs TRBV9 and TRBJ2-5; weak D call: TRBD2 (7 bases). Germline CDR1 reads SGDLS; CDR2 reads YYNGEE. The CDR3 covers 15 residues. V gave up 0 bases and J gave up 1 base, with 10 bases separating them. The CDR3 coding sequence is TGTGCCAGCAGCGTAGACGGGGGGCTCCAAGAGACCCAGTACTTC. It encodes CASSVDGGLQETQYF.

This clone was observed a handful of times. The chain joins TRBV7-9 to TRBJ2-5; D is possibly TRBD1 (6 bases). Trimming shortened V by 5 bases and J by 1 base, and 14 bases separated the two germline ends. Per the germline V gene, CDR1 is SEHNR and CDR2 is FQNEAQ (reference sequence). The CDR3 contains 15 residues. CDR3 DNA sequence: TGTGCCAGCAGCGTAACACAGGGACCCCAAGAGACCCAGTACTTC. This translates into CASSVTQGPQETQYF.

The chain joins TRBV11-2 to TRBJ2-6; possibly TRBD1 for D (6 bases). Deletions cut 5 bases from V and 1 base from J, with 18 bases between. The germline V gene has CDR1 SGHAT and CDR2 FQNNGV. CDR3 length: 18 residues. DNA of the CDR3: TGTGCCAGCAGCACAGGACAAGGGGGTATGTCTGGGGCCAACGTCCTGACTTTC. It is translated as CASSTGQGGMSGANVLTF.

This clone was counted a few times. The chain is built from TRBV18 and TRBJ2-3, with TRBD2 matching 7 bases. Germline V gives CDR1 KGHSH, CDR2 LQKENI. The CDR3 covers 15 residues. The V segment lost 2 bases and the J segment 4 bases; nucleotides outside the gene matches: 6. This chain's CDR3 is CASSPSGTNSDTQYF. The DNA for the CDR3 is TGTGCCAGCTCACCATCCGGGACTAATTCAGATACGCAGTATTTT.

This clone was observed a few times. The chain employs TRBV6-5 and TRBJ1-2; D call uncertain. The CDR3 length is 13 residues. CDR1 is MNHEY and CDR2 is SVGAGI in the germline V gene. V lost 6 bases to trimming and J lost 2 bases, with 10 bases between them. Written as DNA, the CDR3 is TGTGCCAGCAGGAGAGAGCTGAACTATGGCTACACCTTC. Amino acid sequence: CASRRELNYGYTF.

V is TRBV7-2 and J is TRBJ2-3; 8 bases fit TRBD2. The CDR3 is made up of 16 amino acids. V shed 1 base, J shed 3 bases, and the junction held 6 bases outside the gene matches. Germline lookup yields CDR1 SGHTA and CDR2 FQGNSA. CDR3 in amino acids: CASSLDMAGGTDTQYF. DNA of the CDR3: TGTGCCAGCAGCTTAGATATGGCGGGAGGAACAGATACGCAGTATTTT.

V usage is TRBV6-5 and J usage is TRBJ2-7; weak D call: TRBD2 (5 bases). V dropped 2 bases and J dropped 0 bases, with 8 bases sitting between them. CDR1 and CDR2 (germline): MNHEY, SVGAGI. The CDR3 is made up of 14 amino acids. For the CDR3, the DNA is TGTGCCAGCAGTTACACGGGGAGCTCCTACGAGCAGTACTTC. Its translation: CASSYTGSSYEQYF.

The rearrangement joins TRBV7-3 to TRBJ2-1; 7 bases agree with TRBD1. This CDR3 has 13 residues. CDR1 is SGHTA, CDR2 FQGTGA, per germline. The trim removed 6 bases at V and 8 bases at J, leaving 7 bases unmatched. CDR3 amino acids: CASSPTGADEQFF. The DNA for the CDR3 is TGTGCCAGCAGTCCTACAGGGGCCGATGAGCAGTTCTTC.

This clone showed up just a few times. The CDR3 nucleotides are TGTGCCTGGAGTAGAAACAGCTACACAGATACGCAGTATTTT. Amino acids: CAWSRNSYTDTQYF. This chain links TRBV30 with TRBJ2-3; D call uncertain. V was pared by 2 bases and J by 2 bases, with 11 bases between. The germline V gene encodes CDR1 GTSNPN and CDR2 SVGIG (reference sequence). The CDR3 is made up of 14 amino acids.

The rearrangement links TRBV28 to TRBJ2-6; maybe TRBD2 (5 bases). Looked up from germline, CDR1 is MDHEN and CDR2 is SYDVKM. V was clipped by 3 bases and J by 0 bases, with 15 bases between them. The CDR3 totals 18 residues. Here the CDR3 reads CASSLPGFISSGANVLTF. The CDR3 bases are TGTGCCAGCAGTTTGCCGGGGTTCATTAGCTCTGGGGCCAACGTCCTGACTTTC.

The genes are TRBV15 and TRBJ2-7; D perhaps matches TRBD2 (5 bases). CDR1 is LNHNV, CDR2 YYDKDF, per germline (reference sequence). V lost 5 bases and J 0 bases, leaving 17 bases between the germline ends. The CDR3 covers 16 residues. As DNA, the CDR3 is TGTGCCACCAGCCCCTCTGTGCTAGCCAGCTCCTACGAGCAGTACTTC. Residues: CATSPSVLASSYEQYF.

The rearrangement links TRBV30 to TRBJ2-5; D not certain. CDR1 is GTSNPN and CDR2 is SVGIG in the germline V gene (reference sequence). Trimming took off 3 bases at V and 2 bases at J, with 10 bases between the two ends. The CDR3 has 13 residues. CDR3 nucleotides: TGTGCCTGGAGGCCGGGTCCTCAAGAGACCCAGTACTTC. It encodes CAWRPGPQETQYF.

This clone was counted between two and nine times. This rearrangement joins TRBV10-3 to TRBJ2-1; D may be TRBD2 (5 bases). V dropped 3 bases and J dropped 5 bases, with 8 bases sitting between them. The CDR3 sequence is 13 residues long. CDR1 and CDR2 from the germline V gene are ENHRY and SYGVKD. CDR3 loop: CAISDFGNNEQFF. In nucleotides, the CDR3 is TGTGCCATCAGTGATTTCGGGAACAATGAGCAGTTCTTC.

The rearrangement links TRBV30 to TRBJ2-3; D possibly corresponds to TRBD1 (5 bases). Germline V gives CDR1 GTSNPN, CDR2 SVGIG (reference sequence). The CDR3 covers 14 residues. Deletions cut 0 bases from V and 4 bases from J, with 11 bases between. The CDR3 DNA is TGTGCCTGGAGTGTAGGCCAGGGCGCAGATACGCAGTATTTT. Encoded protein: CAWSVGQGADTQYF.

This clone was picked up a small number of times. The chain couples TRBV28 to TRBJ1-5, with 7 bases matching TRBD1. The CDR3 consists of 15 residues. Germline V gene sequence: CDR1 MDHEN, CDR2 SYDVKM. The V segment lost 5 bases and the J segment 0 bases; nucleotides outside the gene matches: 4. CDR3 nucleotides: TGTGCCAGCAGTGGAGGGGACAGTAGCAATCAGCCCCAGCATTTT. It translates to CASSGGDSSNQPQHF.

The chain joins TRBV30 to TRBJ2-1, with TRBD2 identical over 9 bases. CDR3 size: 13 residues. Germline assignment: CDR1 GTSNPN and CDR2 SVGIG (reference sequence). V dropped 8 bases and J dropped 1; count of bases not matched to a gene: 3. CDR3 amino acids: CATSGWSYNEQFF. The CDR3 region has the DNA TGTGCCACTAGCGGGTGGTCCTACAATGAGCAGTTCTTC.

In DNA form, the CDR3 reads TGTGCCAGCTCACCACCCTTTGGCGGGAGCCATGAGCAGTTCTTC. It is translated as CASSPPFGGSHEQFF. This chain joins TRBV18 and TRBJ2-1; TRBD2 aligns across 7 bases. V was pared by 0 bases and J by 8 bases, with 7 bases of the junction left unmatched. This CDR3 is 15 amino acids long. The germline CDR1 and CDR2 sequences are KGHSH and LQKENI.

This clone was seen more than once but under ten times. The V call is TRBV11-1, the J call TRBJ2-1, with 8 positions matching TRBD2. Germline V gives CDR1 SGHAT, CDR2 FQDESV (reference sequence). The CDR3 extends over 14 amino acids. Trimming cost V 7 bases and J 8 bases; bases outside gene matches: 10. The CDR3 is CASTSGTRHHEQFF. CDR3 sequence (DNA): TGTGCCAGCACCTCCGGGACTAGACATCATGAGCAGTTCTTC. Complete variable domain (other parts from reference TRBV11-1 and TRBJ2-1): EAEVAQSPRYKITEKSQAVAFWCDPISGHATLYWYRQILGQGPELLVQFQDESVVDDSQLPKDRFSAERLKGVDSTLKIQPAELGDSAMYLCASTSGTRHHEQFFGPGTRLTVL.

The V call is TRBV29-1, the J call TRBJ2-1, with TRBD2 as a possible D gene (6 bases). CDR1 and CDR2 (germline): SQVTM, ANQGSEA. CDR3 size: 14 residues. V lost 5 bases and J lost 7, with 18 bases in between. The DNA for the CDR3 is TGCAGCGTTTCACCAATCGGAGGGGTGAATGAGCAGTTCTTC. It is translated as CSVSPIGGVNEQFF.

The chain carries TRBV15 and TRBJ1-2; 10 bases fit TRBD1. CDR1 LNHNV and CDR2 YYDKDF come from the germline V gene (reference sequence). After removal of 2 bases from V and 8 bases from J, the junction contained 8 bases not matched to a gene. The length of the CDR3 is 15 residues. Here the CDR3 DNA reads TGTGCCACCAGCAGACTCACAGACAGGGGGCAAGGCTACACCTTC. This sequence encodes CATSRLTDRGQGYTF.

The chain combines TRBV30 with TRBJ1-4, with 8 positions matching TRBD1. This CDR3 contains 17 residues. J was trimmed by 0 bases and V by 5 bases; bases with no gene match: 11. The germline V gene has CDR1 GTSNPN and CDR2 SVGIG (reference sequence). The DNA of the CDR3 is TGTGCCTGGGACGGGACAGGAGCAACAGCAACTAATGAAAAACTGTTTTTT. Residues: CAWDGTGATATNEKLFF.

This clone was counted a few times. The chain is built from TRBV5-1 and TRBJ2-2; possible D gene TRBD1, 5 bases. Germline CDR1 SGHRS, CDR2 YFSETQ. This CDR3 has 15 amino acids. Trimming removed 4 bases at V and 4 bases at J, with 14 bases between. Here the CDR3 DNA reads TGCGCCAGCAGCATCCGGACAAGGAGCACCGGGGAGCTGTTTTTT. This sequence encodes CASSIRTRSTGELFF.

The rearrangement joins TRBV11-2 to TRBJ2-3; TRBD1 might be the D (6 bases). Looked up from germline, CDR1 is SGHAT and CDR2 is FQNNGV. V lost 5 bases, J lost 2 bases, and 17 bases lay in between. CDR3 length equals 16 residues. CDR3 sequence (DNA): TGTGCCAGCAGCACTCTGGACAGACTAAACACAGATACGCAGTATTTT. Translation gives CASSTLDRLNTDTQYF.

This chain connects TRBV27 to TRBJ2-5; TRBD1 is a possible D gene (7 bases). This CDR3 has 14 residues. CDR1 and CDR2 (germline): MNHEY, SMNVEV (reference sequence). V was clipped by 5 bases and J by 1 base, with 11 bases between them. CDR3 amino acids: CASSPRGAQETQYF. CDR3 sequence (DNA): TGTGCCAGCAGTCCCAGGGGGGCCCAAGAGACCCAGTACTTC.

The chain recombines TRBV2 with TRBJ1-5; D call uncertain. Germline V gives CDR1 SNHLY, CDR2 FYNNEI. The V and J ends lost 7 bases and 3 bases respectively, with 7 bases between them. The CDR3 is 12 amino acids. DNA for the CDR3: TGTGCCAGCAACGGTTTCAATCAGCCCCAGCATTTT. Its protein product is CASNGFNQPQHF.

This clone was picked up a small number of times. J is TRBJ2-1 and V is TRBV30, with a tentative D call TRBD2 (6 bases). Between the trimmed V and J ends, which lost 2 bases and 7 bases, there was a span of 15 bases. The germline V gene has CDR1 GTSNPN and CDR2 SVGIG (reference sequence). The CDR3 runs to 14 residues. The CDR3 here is CAWSITSTENEQFF. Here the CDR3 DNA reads TGTGCCTGGAGTATCACTAGCACTGAAAATGAGCAGTTCTTC.

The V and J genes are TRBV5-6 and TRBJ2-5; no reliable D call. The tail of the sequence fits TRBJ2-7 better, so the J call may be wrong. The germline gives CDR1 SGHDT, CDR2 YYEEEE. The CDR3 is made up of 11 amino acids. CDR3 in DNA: TGTGCCAGCAGCTTTATCTCCGAGCAGTACTTC. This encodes CASSFISEQYF.

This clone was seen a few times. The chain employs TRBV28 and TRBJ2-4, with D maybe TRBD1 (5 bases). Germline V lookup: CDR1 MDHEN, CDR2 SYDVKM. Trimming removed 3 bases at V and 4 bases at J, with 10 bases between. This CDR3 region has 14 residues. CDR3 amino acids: CASSLAAGKNIQYF. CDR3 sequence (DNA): TGTGCCAGCAGTTTGGCGGCAGGGAAAAACATTCAGTACTTC.

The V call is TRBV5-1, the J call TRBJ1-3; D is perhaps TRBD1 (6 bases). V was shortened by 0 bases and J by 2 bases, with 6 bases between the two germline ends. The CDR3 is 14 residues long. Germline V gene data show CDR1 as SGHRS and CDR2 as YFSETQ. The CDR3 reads CASSLDRAGNTIYF. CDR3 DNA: TGCGCCAGCAGCTTGGACAGGGCTGGAAACACCATATATTTT.

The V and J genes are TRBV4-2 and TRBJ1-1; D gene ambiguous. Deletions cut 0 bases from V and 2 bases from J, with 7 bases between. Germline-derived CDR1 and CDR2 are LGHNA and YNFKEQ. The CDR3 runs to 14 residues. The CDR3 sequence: CASSQELRNTEAFF. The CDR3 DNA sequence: TGTGCCAGCAGCCAAGAGCTAAGAAACACTGAAGCTTTCTTT.